These 2 T cell receptor beta chains came from one sample sequenced in a study of T cell responses to AZD1222 COVID-19 vaccine. Method: immunoSEQ multiplex PCR; TCRdb's copy keeps in-frame clones and lacks some. This sample has around 110,000 clones, with around 90% found just once. The specimen was peripheral blood, collected 28 days after the second AZD1222 dose. The receptors originated from an adult who received the AZD1222 COVID-19 vaccine.

The chain combines TRBV5-1 with TRBJ2-3, with D tentatively TRBD2 (6 bases). Trimming removed 3 bases from V and 1 base from J, with 18 bases in between. This CDR3 region has 17 residues. Germline CDR1 SGHRS, CDR2 YFSETQ. This CDR3 is CASSSPRAGSRTDTQYF. Here the CDR3 DNA reads TGCGCCAGCAGCTCCCCGAGGGCGGGATCGCGCACAGATACGCAGTATTTT. Variable domain in full (rest from reference TRBV5-1 and TRBJ2-3): KAGVTQTPRYLIKTRGQQVTLSCSPISGHRSVSWYQQTPGQGLQFLFEYFSETQRNKGNFPGRFSGRQFSNSRSEMNVSTLELGDSALYLCASSSPRAGSRTDTQYFGPGTRLTVL.

The chain is built from TRBV28 and TRBJ1-5, with D possibly matching TRBD1 (5 bases). V lost 4 bases and J 2 bases, leaving 12 bases between the germline ends. CDR3 length equals 15 residues. Germline V gene data show CDR1 as MDHEN and CDR2 as SYDVKM. As DNA, the CDR3 is TGTGCCAGCAGTTCTTCCGGGACGGGCAATCAGCCCCAGCATTTT. Its protein product is CASSSSGTGNQPQHF.